The 11 T cell receptor beta chains below all came from one sample that was sequenced in a study of blood T cell repertoires in COVID-19 (dated by TCRdb to about 2020). Library creation used the immunoSEQ multiplex PCR assay. TCRdb took over this immuneACCESS table, retaining in-frame rearrangements with V and J assigned. Such tables are incomplete; in checked studies, under half of the missing clones stem from an unresolved V gene, and the remainder is unexplained. In this sample the table shows about 130,000 clones, less than 90% of which occur a single time. The top ten clones comprise under 20% of the sample. Sequencing was done on a sample of PBMCs or T cells enriched from blood (not recorded which). The receptors come from a man under 40 who had recovered from COVID-19.

This chain links TRBV15 with TRBJ2-3; maybe TRBD2 (6 bases). This CDR3 is 17 amino acids long. Germline V gene lookup returns CDR1 LNHNV and CDR2 YYDKDF (reference sequence). Trimming removed 2 bases from V and 6 bases from J, with 21 bases in between. Here the CDR3 DNA reads TGTGCCACCAGCAGAAGGGCGGCTAGCACCAGCGGGGATACGCAGTATTTT. It yields the protein CATSRRAASTSGDTQYF.

The chain is built from TRBV29-1 and TRBJ1-3, with 9 bases aligning to TRBD1. Germline V gene data show CDR1 as SQVTM and CDR2 as ANQGSEA. J was trimmed by 2 bases and V by 7 bases; bases with no gene match: 9. CDR3 length: 15 amino acids. The CDR3 here is CSAEGTGTPGNTIYF. The CDR3 region has the DNA TGCAGCGCCGAGGGGACAGGGACCCCTGGAAACACCATATATTTT.

The V gene is TRBV7-6, the J gene TRBJ2-1; the D is unclear. The V end lost 1 base, the J end lost 7 bases, and 8 bases lay between the germline ends. This CDR3 has 13 residues. Germline V CDR1 and CDR2: SGHVS, FNYEAQ. CDR3 coding DNA: TGTGCCAGCAGCTTAGATCCCCCAAATGAGCAGTTCTTC. This encodes CASSLDPPNEQFF.

This clone was recorded many times. The V and J genes are TRBV19 and TRBJ2-5; the match to TRBD2 covers 7 bases. The V and J ends lost 1 base and 5 bases, in that order; junction bases with no gene match: 7. This CDR3 has 15 residues. Germline loops: CDR1 LNHDA, CDR2 SQIVND (reference sequence). CDR3 sequence reads: CASSIASGIRETQYF. CDR3 coding DNA: TGTGCCAGTAGTATAGCCAGCGGGATACGGGAGACCCAGTACTTC.

V and J are TRBV6-5 and TRBJ1-2; possibly TRBD1 for D (6 bases). Trimming pared 6 bases from V and 5 bases from J, leaving 19 bases between. The germline V gene encodes CDR1 MNHEY and CDR2 SVGAGI. This CDR3 is 15 amino acids long. The CDR3 is CASSPGTQGTYGYTF. DNA for the CDR3: TGTGCCAGCAGCCCCGGGACCCAGGGGACGTATGGCTACACCTTC.

This rearrangement joins TRBV19 to TRBJ1-4, with 10 nucleotides matching TRBD1. V was clipped by 3 bases and J by 2 bases; unmatched bases: 0. The CDR3 consists of 15 residues. CDR1 and CDR2 from the germline V gene are LNHDA and SQIVND (reference sequence). Written as DNA, the CDR3 is TGTGCCAGTAGTATGGACAGGGGGACTAATGAAAAACTGTTTTTT. It codes for CASSMDRGTNEKLFF.

The chain couples TRBV19 to TRBJ2-5; 8 bases match TRBD1. Trimming took 5 bases from V and 6 from J; bases not matched to a gene: 5. Germline assignment: CDR1 LNHDA and CDR2 SQIVND (reference sequence). CDR3 length: 13 residues. The CDR3 DNA is TGTGCCAGTAGTGCCGGACAGGGTCAGACCCAGTACTTC. Its protein product is CASSAGQGQTQYF.

The rearrangement joins TRBV12-3 or TRBV12-4 to TRBJ1-2, with 7 bases aligning to TRBD1. This CDR3 spans 13 amino acids. J was trimmed by 7 bases and V by 4 bases; bases with no gene match: 6. This chain's CDR3 is CASSSRGAGGYTF. The CDR3 DNA reads TGTGCCAGCAGTTCCAGGGGGGCGGGTGGCTACACCTTC.

This chain uses TRBV27 with TRBJ1-5; 8 bases fit TRBD1. V shed 5 bases and J 0 bases; nucleotides not matched to a gene: 6. The CDR3 loop spans 16 amino acids. From germline, CDR1 is MNHEY and CDR2 SMNVEV (reference sequence). The CDR3 DNA is TGTGCCAGCAGTCCGACAGGGGATTATAGCAATCAGCCCCAGCATTTT. It is translated as CASSPTGDYSNQPQHF.

J is TRBJ1-3 and V is TRBV10-3; D unclear. CDR1 and CDR2 (germline): ENHRY, SYGVKD. The V gene lost 7 bases and the J gene lost 4 bases, with 11 bases spanning the gap. The CDR3 extends over 13 amino acids. DNA of the CDR3: TGTGCCATCATCCCGGAGAACGGAAACACCATATATTTT. Encoded protein: CAIIPENGNTIYF.

The chain has TRBV2 and TRBJ1-5, with a tentative D call TRBD1 (6 bases). In germline, CDR1 is SNHLY, CDR2 FYNNEI. CDR3 size: 12 residues. Trimming cost V 7 bases and J 7 bases, with 11 bases left between them. CDR3 region: CASTRGEQPQHF. The CDR3, as DNA: TGTGCCAGCACCAGGGGAGAGCAGCCCCAGCATTTT.